The text below deals with one T cell receptor beta chain. Its antigen has not been determined. Nothing much larger sits one base from this clone, and base qualities are not available. Genomic DNA was extracted from sorted cells for sequencing of the TCRbeta CDR3 region. The immunoSEQ Assay was used for sequencing of TCRbeta CDR3 regions. This is the immuneACCESS table as TCRdb keeps it, with only in-frame sequences that have V and J called. A part of the clones is gone; compared with another copy, unresolved V genes explain less than half, and the rest is unexplained. The sample profile shows 70,000 to 95,000 clones; about 90% of them were found once. The ten largest clones add up to roughly 0.32% of the sample. Via the germline V gene, CDR1 is SGHRS and CDR2 YFSETQ. V sheds 4 bases and J sheds 7 bases, leaving 17 bases between their ends. Its CDR3 holds 14 amino acids, cysteine through phenylalanine. The DNA shown is the 42-base CDR3, in frame from base 1.

Patients with a history of autoimmune disease or receiving systemic immunosuppression were excluded from the trial. In every dose cohort, peripheral blood was drawn for TCR sequencing at baseline, cycle 4 day 1, and cycle 7 day 1. The samples were taken from a phase I, first-in-human, multicenter, open-label dose-escalation trial of ivuxolimab. Adults with locally advanced or metastatic head and neck squamous cell, hepatocellular, melanoma or renal cell carcinoma were enrolled in the trial. Before TCR sequencing, CD4+ T cells and CD8+ T cells were sorted from peripheral blood as separate populations. This specimen belongs to a study of OX40 agonist ivuxolimab in advanced cancers. Turning to the overall study: Ivuxolimab, which targeted the costimulatory receptor OX40 (CD134), was an agonistic, fully human IgG2 monoclonal antibody. Intravenous ivuxolimab was administered to patients every 2 weeks at six dose levels: 0.01, 0.1, 0.3, 1.5, 3 and 10 mg/kg. Of the 52 patients in dose escalation, 19 had hepatocellular carcinoma, roughly 15 had melanoma, 9 had renal cell carcinoma and 9 had head and neck cancer. A male proportion of roughly 80% and a mean age of approximately 58 years, ranging from roughly 23 to 79, were recorded for the dose-escalation cohort. Prior anti-PD-1, anti-PD-L1 or anti-CTLA-4 therapy was permitted, and checkpoint inhibitors had been received by 40% to 50% of dose-escalation patients. Partial responses occurred in three dose-escalation patients: two with cutaneous melanoma and one with hepatocellular carcinoma. Peripheral TCRbeta sequencing aimed to test whether ivuxolimab altered TCR sequence diversity and caused clonal T-cell expansion. The paper covers the monotherapy dose-escalation part of the phase I ivuxolimab trial, which included N of about 50 patients. The paper as a whole reports these results and caveats: After ivuxolimab, more expanded clones were found on average in CD8+ T cells than in CD4+ T cells. In partial responders in the 0.1-3.0 mg/kg groups, normalized peripheral clonal expansion was found to be among the lowest, especially among CD8+ T cells. Low levels of normalized T-cell clonal expansion were also seen in some nonresponding patients. At doses of 0.1 to 3.0 mg/kg, clonal expansion of both CD4+ and CD8+ blood T cells was observed from baseline to week 6. The antigen specificity of the peripheral T cells that underwent clonal expansion was not determined.

This sample comprised CD4+ or CD8+ T cells sorted from blood, obtained in a trial of the OX40 agonist ivuxolimab. The receptor was isolated from an adult with an advanced solid tumor such as melanoma, head and neck, liver or kidney cancer. The chain is made from TRBV5-1 and TRBJ1-2; matching of 5 bases hints at TRBD1 as the D gene. The DNA is as follows: TGCGCCAGCAGCGGAGACGGACAATACGGTGGCTACACCTTC. The encoded protein is CASSGDGQYGGYTF.